This T cell receptor (beta chain) appears in the sequencing data of a study of shared clonotypes between healthy human individuals. Points from the study as a whole: The naive CD4 repertoires of several donors were compared, and around 4.9% of clonotypes were shared. Clonotypes which were not shared had lower generation probabilities than clonotypes that all four donors shared. Estimated richness was generally greater in naive than memory subsets.

Naivety among CD8 cells was defined by CD45RO negativity and positive CCR7 selection, thereby excluding terminally differentiated effector memory CD45RA+ cells. Worth noting for this clone: Its antigen is as yet unknown.

In the original workflow: Filtering differed because ImmunoSEQ produced junction-only sequences that carried no quality scores. Method: immunoSEQ multiplex PCR; TCRdb's copy keeps in-frame clones and lacks some. The V and J calls and clone size were taken over from that table, and D and trimming were inferred from the DNA. This sample has around 2,000,000 clones, with 85% to 95% found just once. The J segment lost 8 bases and the V segment lost 3 bases, leaving 12 bases of the junction unmatched. The CDR3 runs to 16 residues. Germline CDR1 is MDHEN and CDR2 is SYDVKM. The sequenced material came from naive CD8+ T cells from PBMCs. The V call is TRBV28, the J call TRBJ1-5; 8 positions agree with TRBD1. The source of this sequence is a man aged 18 to 29 in good health. Some clones in this sample may be carry-over from other donors' samples. CDR3 protein: CASSLSDRGGREPQHF. CDR3 DNA: TGTGCCAGCAGTTTGTCTGACAGGGGAGGGAGGGAGCCCCAGCATTTT.